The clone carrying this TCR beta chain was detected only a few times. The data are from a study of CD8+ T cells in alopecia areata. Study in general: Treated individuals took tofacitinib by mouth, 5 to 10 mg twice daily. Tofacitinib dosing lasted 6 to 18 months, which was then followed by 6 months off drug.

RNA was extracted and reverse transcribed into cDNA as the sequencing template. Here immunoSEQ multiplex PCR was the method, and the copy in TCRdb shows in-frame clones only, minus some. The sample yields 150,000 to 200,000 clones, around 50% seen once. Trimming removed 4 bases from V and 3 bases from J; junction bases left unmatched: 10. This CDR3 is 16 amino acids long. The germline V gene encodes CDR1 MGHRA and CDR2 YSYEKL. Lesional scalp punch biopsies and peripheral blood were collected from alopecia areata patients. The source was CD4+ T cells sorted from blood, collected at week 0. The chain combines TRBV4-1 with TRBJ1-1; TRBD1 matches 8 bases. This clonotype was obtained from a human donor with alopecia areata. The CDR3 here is CASSRRQGRLDTEAFF. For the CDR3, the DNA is TGCGCCAGCAGCCGTAGACAGGGGAGGTTGGACACTGAAGCTTTCTTT.